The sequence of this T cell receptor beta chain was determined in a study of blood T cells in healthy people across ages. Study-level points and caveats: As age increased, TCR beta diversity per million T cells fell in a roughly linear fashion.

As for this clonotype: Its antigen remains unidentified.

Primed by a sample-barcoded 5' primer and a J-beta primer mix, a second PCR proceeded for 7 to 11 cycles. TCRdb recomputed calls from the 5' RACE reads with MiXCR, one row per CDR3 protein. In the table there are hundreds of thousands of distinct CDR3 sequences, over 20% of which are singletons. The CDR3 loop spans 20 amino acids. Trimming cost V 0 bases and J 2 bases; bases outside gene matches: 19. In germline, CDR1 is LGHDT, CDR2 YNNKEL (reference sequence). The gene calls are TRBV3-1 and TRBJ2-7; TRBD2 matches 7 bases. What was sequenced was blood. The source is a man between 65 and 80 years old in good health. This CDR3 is CASSQDQWIGMVAGPYEQYF. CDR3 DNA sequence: TGTGCCAGCAGCCAAGATCAGTGGATAGGGATGGTAGCGGGTCCCTACGAGCAGTACTTC.